This TCR beta chain was recovered during a study of post-analysis software for immune sequencing data. The overall study: Relapsing-remitting, secondary progressive and progressive-relapsing forms of multiple sclerosis all featured among disease courses. Study findings and constraints: Among roughly 5 TRBV segments more frequent in patients than controls were TRBV5-6, TRBV5-1 and TRBV20-1.

Concerning this clonotype itself: Its antigen is as yet unknown.

TCR beta cDNA libraries had unique molecular identifiers. The authors obtained roughly 550,000 cDNA molecules from roughly 1 to 10 million T cells. From the PCR reads, TCRdb called clonotypes with MiXCR, one entry per CDR3 protein. The table shows approximately 660,000 distinct CDR3 sequences, with 55% to 70% occurring only once. With 0 bases removed from V and 4 bases from J, the gap between germline ends came to 11 bases. The CDR3 is 15 residues long. The V gene's germline CDR1 is SGHNT and CDR2 YYREEE (reference sequence). The chain employs TRBV5-4 and TRBJ2-1; TRBD2 is a possible D gene (6 bases). The TCR sequence derives from a girl aged 2 to 10 with multiple sclerosis. Sequencing was carried out using blood. The CDR3 loop is CASSLEVADYNEQFF. The CDR3 bases are TGTGCCAGCAGCTTGGAAGTAGCGGATTACAATGAGCAGTTCTTC.